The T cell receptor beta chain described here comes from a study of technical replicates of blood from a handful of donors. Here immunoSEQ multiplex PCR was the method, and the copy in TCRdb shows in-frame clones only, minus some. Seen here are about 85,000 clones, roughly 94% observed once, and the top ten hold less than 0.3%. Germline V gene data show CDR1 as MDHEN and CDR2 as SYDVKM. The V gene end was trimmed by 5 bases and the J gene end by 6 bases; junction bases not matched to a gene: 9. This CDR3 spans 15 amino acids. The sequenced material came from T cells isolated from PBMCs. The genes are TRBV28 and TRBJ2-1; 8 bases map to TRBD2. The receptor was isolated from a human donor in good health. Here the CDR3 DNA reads TGTGCCAGCAGTCCCCCGGGCGGGAGGCTCAATGAGCAGTTCTTC. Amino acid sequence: CASSPPGGRLNEQFF.